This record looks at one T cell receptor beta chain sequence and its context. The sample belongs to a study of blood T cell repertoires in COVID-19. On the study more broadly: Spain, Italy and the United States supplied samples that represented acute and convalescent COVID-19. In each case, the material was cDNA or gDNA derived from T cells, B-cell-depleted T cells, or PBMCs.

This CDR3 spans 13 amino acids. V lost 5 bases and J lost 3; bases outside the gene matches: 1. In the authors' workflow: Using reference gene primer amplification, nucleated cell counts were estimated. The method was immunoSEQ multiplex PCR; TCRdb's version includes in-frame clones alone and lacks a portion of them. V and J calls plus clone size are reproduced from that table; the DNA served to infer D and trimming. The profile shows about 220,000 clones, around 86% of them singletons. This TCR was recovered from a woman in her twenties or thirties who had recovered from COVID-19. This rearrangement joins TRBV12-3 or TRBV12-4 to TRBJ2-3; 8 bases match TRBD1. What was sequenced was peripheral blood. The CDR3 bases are TGTGCCAGCAGTGGACAGGGAACAGATACGCAGTATTTT. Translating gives CASSGQGTDTQYF.